Below, 27 T cell receptor beta chains from the same sample are listed, as sequenced in a study of blood T cell repertoires in COVID-19 (dated by TCRdb to 2018 to 2020). Receptors were amplified or captured by the immunoSEQ multiplex PCR assay. TCRdb took over this immuneACCESS table, retaining in-frame rearrangements with V and J assigned. Such tables are incomplete; in checked studies, under half of the missing clones stem from an unresolved V gene, and the remainder is unexplained. The sample has approximately 230,000 clones on record, 85% to 90% of them singletons. Of the sample, roughly 15% falls within the top ten clones. Sequences were obtained from PBMCs or T cells enriched from blood (not recorded which). The receptors originated from a man between 18 and 35 years old who had recovered from COVID-19.

This chain connects TRBV5-1 to TRBJ2-5, with 10 bases identical to TRBD2. The CDR3 loop spans 14 amino acids. The V and J ends lost 4 bases and 5 bases, in that order; junction bases with no gene match: 5. CDR1 SGHRS and CDR2 YFSETQ come from the germline V gene. CDR3: CASSPGTSVETQYF. The CDR3 bases are TGCGCCAGCAGCCCAGGGACTAGCGTCGAGACCCAGTACTTC. Looking up the rest from reference TRBV5-1 and TRBJ2-5 gives the full variable domain: KAGVTQTPRYLIKTRGQQVTLSCSPISGHRSVSWYQQTPGQGLQFLFEYFSETQRNKGNFPGRFSGRQFSNSRSEMNVSTLELGDSALYLCASSPGTSVETQYFGPGTRLLVL.

This clone was observed a few times. The chain employs TRBV28 and TRBJ2-1; 11 positions match TRBD1. Germline assignment: CDR1 MDHEN and CDR2 SYDVKM. The CDR3 has 16 residues. Germline trimming cut 1 base from V and 8 bases from J; bases unmatched to any gene: 7. Here the CDR3 DNA reads TGTGCCAGCAGTTTATTCTCCGGGACAGGGGGTTATGAGCAGTTCTTC. Encoded protein: CASSLFSGTGGYEQFF.

The rearrangement links TRBV5-4 to TRBJ2-6; 7 bases map to TRBD1. CDR3 size: 15 residues. In germline, CDR1 is SGHNT, CDR2 YYREEE (reference sequence). Trimming removed 3 bases from V and 4 bases from J; junction bases left unmatched: 4. The CDR3 nucleotides read TGTGCCAGCAGCTCCAGGGGGACCGGGGCCAACGTCCTGACTTTC. Translated, it gives CASSSRGTGANVLTF. Complete variable domain (other parts from reference TRBV5-4 and TRBJ2-6): ETGVTQSPTHLIKTRGQQVTLRCSSQSGHNTVSWYQQALGQGPQFIFQYYREEENGRGNFPPRFSGLQFPNYSSELNVNALELDDSALYLCASSSRGTGANVLTFGAGSRLTVL.

This clone was counted between two and nine times. This chain joins TRBV10-3 and TRBJ1-3; maybe TRBD1 (5 bases). The CDR3 contains 15 residues. Germline V gene lookup returns CDR1 ENHRY and CDR2 SYGVKD. Trimming pared 3 bases from V and 3 bases from J, leaving 12 bases between. CDR3 in DNA: TGTGCCATCAGTGATCCGCAGGGACTTGGAAACACCATATATTTT. Protein: CAISDPQGLGNTIYF.

V is TRBV2 and J is TRBJ2-7; a weak D match, TRBD2 (7 bases). The CDR3 totals 15 residues. Germline-derived CDR1 and CDR2 are SNHLY and FYNNEI. Deletions cut 3 bases from V and 4 bases from J, with 16 bases between. The DNA of the CDR3 is TGTGCCAGCAGTGATCGGGGGGCTGGGAAGTACGAGCAGTACTTC. Amino acid sequence: CASSDRGAGKYEQYF.

The V gene is TRBV6-1, the J gene TRBJ1-2; TRBD1 is a possible D gene (6 bases). The ends were cut back, 2 bases at V and 8 bases at J, with 24 bases in the middle. The CDR3 covers 17 residues. In germline, CDR1 is MNHNS, CDR2 SASEGT. The CDR3 reads CASSELGGAGAMIGYTF. CDR3 nucleotide sequence: TGTGCCAGCAGTGAACTTGGAGGCGCGGGGGCTATGATCGGCTACACCTTC.

This clone was observed a handful of times. The junction shows a germline mismatch at one end, possibly a read error. Other nucleotide sequences from this sample produce the same CDR3. The chain couples TRBV18 to TRBJ1-5; 10 bases match TRBD1. This CDR3 is 15 amino acids long. Germline V gives CDR1 KGHSH, CDR2 LQKENI. For the CDR3, the DNA is TGTGCCAGCTCACCCTCGACAGGGGGCAACCAGCCCCAGCATTTT. Residues: CASSPSTGGNQPQHF.

The gene calls are TRBV2 and TRBJ1-1, with D possibly being TRBD1 (5 bases). Trimming left V 4 bases short and J 4 bases short, with 10 bases between. Germline V gene sequence: CDR1 SNHLY, CDR2 FYNNEI. The length of the CDR3 is 13 residues. CDR3 residues: CASSVEGTTEAFF. CDR3 DNA: TGTGCCAGCAGTGTGGAGGGGACCACTGAAGCTTTCTTT.

CDR3 DNA sequence: TGTGCCAGCACCAGACAGGGGACTGCCCTTACTGAAGCTTTCTTT. Protein sequence: CASTRQGTALTEAFF. The chain uses TRBV7-9 and TRBJ1-1; 8 positions agree with TRBD1. Germline CDR1 SEHNR, CDR2 FQNEAQ (reference sequence). J was trimmed by 5 bases and V by 7 bases; bases with no gene match: 12. This CDR3 contains 15 residues.

V usage is TRBV12-3 or TRBV12-4 and J usage is TRBJ1-1; a possible D gene is TRBD1 (6 bases). Trimming took 6 bases from V and 11 from J, leaving 16 bases between them. The CDR3 has 12 amino acids. The CDR3, as DNA: TGTGCCAGCAGGACGATGGGGGGGGCTGCTTTCTTT. Its translation: CASRTMGGAAFF.

The rearrangement joins TRBV25-1 to TRBJ2-1; 10 bases map to TRBD2. Germline V lookup: CDR1 MGHDK, CDR2 SYGVNS. The CDR3 runs 18 residues. V trimming: 8 bases; J trimming: 0 bases; junction bases outside the gene matches: 13. CDR3 residues: CASLHFEAGGSSYNEQFF. The CDR3 DNA sequence: TGTGCCAGCCTCCATTTCGAAGCGGGAGGGAGCTCCTACAATGAGCAGTTCTTC. Variable domain in full (rest from reference TRBV25-1 and TRBJ2-1): EADIYQTPRYLVIGTGKKITLECSQTMGHDKMYWYQQDPGMELHLIHYSYGVNSTEKGDLSSESTVSRIRTEHFPLTLESARPSHTSQYLCASLHFEAGGSSYNEQFFGPGTRLTVL.

The V call is TRBV28, the J call TRBJ2-7; 9 nucleotides agree with TRBD2. V lost 3 bases to trimming and J lost 2 bases; unmatched junction nucleotides: 8. The CDR3 is made up of 16 amino acids. From germline, CDR1 is MDHEN and CDR2 SYDVKM. The CDR3: CASSFSLAGLTYEQYF. CDR3 bases: TGTGCCAGCAGTTTTAGCCTAGCGGGACTGACCTACGAGCAGTACTTC.

The chain carries TRBV18 and TRBJ2-7, with 8 nucleotides matching TRBD1. The CDR3 sequence is 12 residues long. Germline CDR1 and CDR2: KGHSH and LQKENI. The ends lost 5 bases at V and 6 bases at J; junction bases unmatched: 3. CDR3 sequence (DNA): TGTGCCAGCTCAACCGGACAGGGCGAGCAGTACTTC. It encodes CASSTGQGEQYF.

The chain joins TRBV29-1 to TRBJ2-5; no clear D gene. V was clipped by 4 bases and J by 4 bases, with 13 bases between them. This CDR3 is built from 13 residues. Germline values: CDR1 SQVTM, CDR2 ANQGSEA. CDR3 region: CSVVVESRETQYF. The CDR3 bases are TGCAGCGTTGTGGTGGAGAGTAGAGAGACCCAGTACTTC. The variable domain in full, with the rest retrieved from reference TRBV29-1 and TRBJ2-5, is SAVISQKPSRDICQRGTSLTIQCQVDSQVTMMFWYRQQPGQSLTLIATANQGSEATYESGFVIDKFPISRPNLTFSTLTVSNMSPEDSSIYLCSVVVESRETQYFGPGTRLLVL.

This clone appeared once. V gene TRBV30 combines with J gene TRBJ2-5, with 14 bases aligning to TRBD2. Germline loops: CDR1 GTSNPN, CDR2 SVGIG (reference sequence). V shed 5 bases and J 4 bases; nucleotides not matched to a gene: 9. The CDR3 consists of 16 residues. The CDR3 region is CAWSGLAGGPPETQYF. The DNA for the CDR3 is TGTGCCTGGTCTGGACTAGCGGGAGGACCCCCAGAGACCCAGTACTTC.

The chain combines TRBV30 with TRBJ1-1; the D gene is possibly TRBD1 (5 bases). The germline CDR1 and CDR2 sequences are GTSNPN and SVGIG (reference sequence). Trimming removed 0 bases at V and 9 bases at J, with 14 bases between. The CDR3 totals 13 residues. For the CDR3, the DNA is TGTGCCTGGAGTGTGGACATCTCGGCGAAAGCTTTCTTT. Encoded protein: CAWSVDISAKAFF.

The rearrangement links TRBV6-5 to TRBJ2-3; 12 nucleotides line up with TRBD2. The CDR3 length is 15 residues. Trimming at V came to 6 bases and at J to 6 bases, leaving 7 bases not matched to a gene. Germline CDR1 is MNHEY and CDR2 is SVGAGI. The CDR3 coding sequence is TGTGCCAGCAGCCGGACTAGCGGGGCCGGGGATACGCAGTATTTT. Translated, it gives CASSRTSGAGDTQYF.

The chain has TRBV29-1 and TRBJ1-1, with unresolved D. Trimming cost V 4 bases and J 4 bases, with 7 bases left between them. Germline CDR1 and CDR2: SQVTM and ANQGSEA. The CDR3 sequence is 11 residues long. The CDR3 nucleotides are TGCAGCGTTGGGGCTCCCACTGAAGCTTTCTTT. The encoded protein is CSVGAPTEAFF.

This chain links TRBV3-1 (or the pseudogene TRBV3-2) with TRBJ2-1; D gene ambiguous. This CDR3 contains 15 residues. V dropped 0 bases and J dropped 3 bases, with 9 bases sitting between them. Germline CDR1 reads LGHDT; CDR2 reads YNNKEL (reference sequence). CDR3 nucleotide sequence: TGTGCCAGCAGCCAAGATCCGGTAGTCTACAATGAGCAGTTCTTC. Amino acids: CASSQDPVVYNEQFF.

In its sample, this clone was seen a few times. The J gene is TRBJ1-2, the V gene TRBV2; D is possibly TRBD1 (5 bases). This CDR3 contains 14 residues. The germline V gene has CDR1 SNHLY and CDR2 FYNNEI. V dropped 8 bases and J dropped 0 bases, with 13 bases sitting between them. The CDR3 loop is CASVKQEANYGYTF. The CDR3 DNA reads as TGTGCCAGCGTCAAACAGGAAGCTAACTATGGCTACACCTTC. The full variable domain, completed using reference TRBV2 and TRBJ1-2, is EPEVTQTPSHQVTQMGQEVILRCVPISNHLYFYWYRQILGQKVEFLVSFYNNEISEKSEIFDDQFSVERPDGSNFTLKIRSTKLEDSAMYFCASVKQEANYGYTFGSGTRLTVV.

The rearrangement links TRBV30 to TRBJ2-7; the D is unclear. V lost 4 bases and J lost 2, with 6 bases in between. Looked up from germline, CDR1 is GTSNPN and CDR2 is SVGIG (reference sequence). CDR3 length equals 11 residues. CDR3 amino acids: CAWTTTYEQYF. In DNA, the CDR3 is TGTGCCTGGACCACTACCTACGAGCAGTACTTC.

The chain has TRBV10-3 and TRBJ2-5; D is uncertain. The V end lost 4 bases, the J end lost 4 bases, and 7 bases lay between the germline ends. The CDR3 runs 12 residues. Germline V CDR1 and CDR2: ENHRY, SYGVKD. CDR3 loop: CAISGERETQYF. As DNA, the CDR3 is TGTGCCATCAGTGGAGAACGAGAGACCCAGTACTTC.

The rearrangement uses TRBV12-5 and TRBJ2-3; 11 nucleotides match TRBD2. The CDR3 is made up of 16 amino acids. Germline V gene sequence: CDR1 LGHNT, CDR2 FRNRAP. V trimming: 1 base; J trimming: 2 bases; junction bases outside the gene matches: 2. This CDR3 is CASGLGLAGNTDTQYF. The CDR3 nucleotides read TGTGCTAGTGGTTTGGGACTAGCGGGGAACACAGATACGCAGTATTTT.

The chain is built from TRBV5-1 and TRBJ1-2, with a possible D match to TRBD1 (5 bases). Trimming stripped 8 bases from V and 7 bases from J, with 18 bases between. The germline V gene has CDR1 SGHRS and CDR2 YFSETQ. The CDR3 has 13 amino acids. CDR3 DNA: TGCGCCAGTAGCGAAACGGAGCAGGGTGGCTACACCTTC. Its translation is CASSETEQGGYTF.

As to this clone: This specimen includes other DNA sequences encoding the same CDR3. The chain is built from TRBV7-2 and TRBJ2-5; D remains ambiguous. V gave up 1 base and J gave up 2 bases, with 5 bases separating them. The germline CDR1 and CDR2 sequences are SGHTA and FQGNSA. The CDR3 spans 13 residues. The CDR3 loop reads CASSLDRQETQYF. The CDR3 nucleotides read TGTGCCAGCAGCTTAGACAGACAAGAGACCCAGTACTTC.

The gene calls are TRBV30 and TRBJ1-4; 9 bases fit TRBD1. The CDR3 loop spans 15 amino acids. CDR1 and CDR2 from the germline V gene are GTSNPN and SVGIG (reference sequence). The trim removed 0 bases at V and 5 bases at J, leaving 4 bases unmatched. The CDR3 DNA reads TGTGCCTGGAGTGTACTGGGACAGGGCAATGAAAAACTGTTTTTT. Amino acid sequence: CAWSVLGQGNEKLFF.

The rearrangement joins TRBV7-2 to TRBJ2-4, with 7 nucleotides matching TRBD2. This CDR3 spans 14 amino acids. CDR1 and CDR2 (germline): SGHTA, FQGNSA. Trimming at V came to 5 bases and at J to 7 bases, leaving 8 bases not matched to a gene. CDR3 loop: CASSPREMGNIQYF. CDR3 coding DNA: TGTGCCAGCAGCCCGCGGGAGATGGGTAACATTCAGTACTTC.